This entry lists 18 T cell receptor beta chains sequenced from one sample in a study of vaccination effects on CD4 cells after COVID-19. Produced via immunoSEQ multiplex PCR; TCRdb's table is partial and in-frame only. The sample includes about 22,000 clones, approximately 72% of them seen just once. Viral peptide pool expansion of antigen-specific CD4+ T cells preceded sequencing in the ViraFEST assay. The culture ran for 10 days, and then CD4+ T cells were isolated. The person had PCR-confirmed SARS-CoV-2 infection between March and December 2020. No antigen has been identified for these receptors. Sequencing used CD4+ T cells from PBMCs cultured with a peptide pool, obtained before COVID-19 vaccination. The source of these receptors is a human donor who had a prior SARS-CoV-2 infection.

The J gene is TRBJ1-1, the V gene TRBV6-1, with unresolved D. V dropped 1 base and J dropped 4 bases, with 13 bases sitting between them. The CDR3 length is 15 residues. Germline-derived CDR1 and CDR2 are MNHNS and SASEGT. The CDR3 nucleotides are TGTGCCAGCAGTGAAGAAGCAGGTTGGGGCACTGAAGCTTTCTTT. Translating it yields CASSEEAGWGTEAFF.

J is TRBJ1-3 and V is TRBV5-1; no definite D call. Germline V CDR1 and CDR2: SGHRS, YFSETQ. The length of the CDR3 is 12 residues. V lost 0 bases to trimming and J lost 4 bases, with 2 bases between them. CDR3 DNA sequence: TGCGCCAGCAGCTTGGGGGGAAACACCATATATTTT. Amino acid sequence: CASSLGGNTIYF.

This clone was found once. The chain combines TRBV5-1 with TRBJ2-5; the D is unclear. Germline V gives CDR1 SGHRS, CDR2 YFSETQ. The CDR3 totals 14 residues. Between the trimmed V and J ends, which lost 0 bases and 2 bases, there was a span of 8 bases. The CDR3 sequence is CASSLGPEQETQYF. The CDR3 DNA follows: TGCGCCAGCAGCTTGGGTCCCGAGCAAGAGACCCAGTACTTC.

The rearrangement links TRBV9 to TRBJ2-2, with D tentatively TRBD2 (5 bases). Germline V gene lookup returns CDR1 SGDLS and CDR2 YYNGEE. V was cut by 3 bases and J by 4 bases, with 16 bases left in between. This CDR3 comprises 16 residues. The CDR3 nucleotides are TGTGCCAGCAGCGCCACCGGGATTACAATCACCGGGGAGCTGTTTTTT. Translating it yields CASSATGITITGELFF.

This chain links TRBV7-2 with TRBJ1-2, with D perhaps matching TRBD1 (6 bases). V lost 5 bases and J 6 bases, leaving 22 bases between the germline ends. This CDR3 is 16 amino acids long. Germline V lookup: CDR1 SGHTA, CDR2 FQGNSA. The CDR3 region is CASSPLGAWGRNGYTF. CDR3 nucleotides: TGTGCCAGCAGCCCACTAGGGGCGTGGGGGCGCAATGGCTACACCTTC. The whole variable domain, remainder taken from reference TRBV7-2 and TRBJ1-2, is GAGVSQSPSNKVTEKGKDVELRCDPISGHTALYWYRQSLGQGLEFLIYFQGNSAPDKSGLPSDRFSAERTGGSVSTLTIQRTQQEDSAVYLCASSPLGAWGRNGYTFGSGTRLTVV.

The genes are TRBV9 and TRBJ2-1; TRBD2 matches at 7 bases. The germline V gene encodes CDR1 SGDLS and CDR2 YYNGEE. With V trimmed by 4 bases and J by 3 bases, 4 bases remained unmatched. The CDR3 extends over 14 amino acids. The CDR3 region has the DNA TGTGCCAGCAGCTCCGGACTAGGCTACAATGAGCAGTTCTTC. Translation gives CASSSGLGYNEQFF.

The chain couples TRBV13 to TRBJ2-5, with TRBD1 identical over 11 bases. Trimming removed 5 bases from V and 1 base from J; junction bases left unmatched: 6. Looked up from germline, CDR1 is PRHDT and CDR2 is FYEKMQ (reference sequence). The CDR3 contains 16 residues. CDR3 DNA: TGTGCCAGCAGCGCGTCCGGGACAGGGGGCCAAGAGACCCAGTACTTC. Protein product: CASSASGTGGQETQYF. Together with reference TRBV13 and TRBJ2-5, the CDR3 gives the full variable domain: AAGVIQSPRHLIKEKRETATLKCYPIPRHDTVYWYQQGPGQDPQFLISFYEKMQSDKGSIPDRFSAQQFSDYHSELNMSSLELGDSALYFCASSASGTGGQETQYFGPGTRLLVL.

This clone was seen only once. J is TRBJ1-2 and V is TRBV18; D call uncertain. Germline V gives CDR1 KGHSH, CDR2 LQKENI. The CDR3 totals 15 residues. Trimming pared 4 bases from V and 0 bases from J, leaving 12 bases between. CDR3 loop: CASSQRTEPNYGYTF. The CDR3 DNA sequence: TGTGCCAGCTCACAACGAACGGAGCCTAACTATGGCTACACCTTC.

This rearrangement joins TRBV5-4 to TRBJ2-5, with 8 bases aligning to TRBD2. After removal of 0 bases from V and 4 bases from J, the junction contained 5 bases not matched to a gene. The germline V gene encodes CDR1 SGHNT and CDR2 YYREEE (reference sequence). The CDR3 runs 15 residues. The CDR3 coding sequence is TGTGCCAGCAGCTTGGAAGGGACTAGAAGAGAGACCCAGTACTTC. It translates to CASSLEGTRRETQYF.

This clone occurred once. The V call is TRBV5-6, the J call TRBJ1-3; D gene ambiguous. The CDR3 covers 15 residues. The ends were cut back, 4 bases at V and 4 bases at J, with 15 bases in the middle. CDR1 and CDR2 (germline): SGHDT, YYEEEE. The CDR3 spells CASSPGGVRGNTIYF. The DNA for the CDR3 is TGTGCCAGCAGCCCGGGCGGCGTTCGGGGAAACACCATATATTTT.

The chain carries TRBV19 and TRBJ1-6; D possibly corresponds to TRBD1 (5 bases). V shed 5 bases and J shed 6 bases, with 14 bases lying between them. The CDR3 loop spans 15 amino acids. The germline gives CDR1 LNHDA, CDR2 SQIVND (reference sequence). In DNA form, the CDR3 reads TGTGCCAGTAGTCCCCGGGACCGAGTTAATTCACCCCTCCACTTT. Its protein product is CASSPRDRVNSPLHF.

The rearrangement joins TRBV10-3 to TRBJ2-1; TRBD2 agrees at 14 bases. V was clipped by 3 bases and J by 2 bases; unmatched bases: 6. Germline CDR1 reads ENHRY; CDR2 reads SYGVKD. The CDR3 loop spans 18 amino acids. The CDR3 region is CAISDRGLAGAAYNEQFF. The CDR3 nucleotides are TGTGCCATCAGTGATAGGGGACTAGCGGGAGCCGCCTACAATGAGCAGTTCTTC.

The rearrangement links TRBV5-1 to TRBJ2-5, with 8 bases aligning to TRBD1. The CDR3 totals 15 residues. Per germline, CDR1 SGHRS and CDR2 YFSETQ. Trimming cost V 2 bases and J 4 bases; bases outside gene matches: 7. CDR3 in amino acids: CASSFLQGAGETQYF. The CDR3 DNA sequence: TGCGCCAGCAGCTTCCTGCAGGGGGCAGGAGAGACCCAGTACTTC.

V gene TRBV15 combines with J gene TRBJ1-2; D gene unclear. The CDR3 spans 14 residues. The germline V and J ends were trimmed by 3 bases and 4 bases, with 12 bases remaining between them. Germline loops: CDR1 LNHNV, CDR2 YYDKDF (reference sequence). The CDR3 is CATSSLPGLYGYTF. In DNA, the CDR3 is TGTGCCACCAGCAGTCTTCCAGGACTCTATGGCTACACCTTC.

Comments on this clone: At one boundary the junction diverges from the germline segment, which might be a read error. V usage is TRBV7-7 and J usage is TRBJ2-1; 10 bases map to TRBD2. From germline, CDR1 is SSHAT and CDR2 FNYEAQ (reference sequence). The CDR3 is 17 residues long. For the CDR3, the DNA is TGTGCTAGCAGCTTAGAACCCCTAGCGGGAGAGCACAATGAGCAGTTCTTC. It codes for CASSLEPLAGEHNEQFF. Filled out from reference TRBV7-7 and TRBJ2-1, the complete variable domain reads GAGVSQSPRYKVTKRGQDVTLRCDPISSHATLYWYQQALGQGPEFLTYFNYEAQPDKSGLPSDRFSAERPEGSISTLTIQRTEQRDSAMYRCASSLEPLAGEHNEQFFGPGTRLTVL.

The chain employs TRBV5-1 and TRBJ1-2, with 7 bases aligning to TRBD1. This CDR3 is 14 amino acids long. The junction had 5 bases not matched to a gene; V was cut back by 2 bases and J by 4 bases. Germline V gives CDR1 SGHRS, CDR2 YFSETQ. The CDR3 DNA is TGCGCCAGCAGCTTAGGGGACAGCCTCTATGGCTACACCTTC. It yields the protein CASSLGDSLYGYTF.

The chain combines TRBV2 with TRBJ1-4; no clear D. V was shortened by 6 bases and J by 8 bases, with 13 bases between the two germline ends. The CDR3 loop spans 13 amino acids. Germline loops: CDR1 SNHLY, CDR2 FYNNEI. CDR3 DNA: TGTGCCAGCAGAAGTTCAGGAAGCGAAAAACTGTTTTTT. Translated, it gives CASRSSGSEKLFF.

This chain connects TRBV7-2 to TRBJ2-6, with D possibly TRBD1 on 5 matching bases. V was clipped by 1 base and J by 2 bases, with 6 bases between them. The CDR3 loop spans 15 amino acids. From germline, CDR1 is SGHTA and CDR2 FQGNSA. In DNA, the CDR3 is TGTGCCAGCAGCTTAGAGGGGACTGGGGCCAACGTCCTGACTTTC. It is translated as CASSLEGTGANVLTF. Supplemented by reference TRBV7-2 and TRBJ2-6, the full variable domain reads GAGVSQSPSNKVTEKGKDVELRCDPISGHTALYWYRQSLGQGLEFLIYFQGNSAPDKSGLPSDRFSAERTGGSVSTLTIQRTQQEDSAVYLCASSLEGTGANVLTFGAGSRLTVL.